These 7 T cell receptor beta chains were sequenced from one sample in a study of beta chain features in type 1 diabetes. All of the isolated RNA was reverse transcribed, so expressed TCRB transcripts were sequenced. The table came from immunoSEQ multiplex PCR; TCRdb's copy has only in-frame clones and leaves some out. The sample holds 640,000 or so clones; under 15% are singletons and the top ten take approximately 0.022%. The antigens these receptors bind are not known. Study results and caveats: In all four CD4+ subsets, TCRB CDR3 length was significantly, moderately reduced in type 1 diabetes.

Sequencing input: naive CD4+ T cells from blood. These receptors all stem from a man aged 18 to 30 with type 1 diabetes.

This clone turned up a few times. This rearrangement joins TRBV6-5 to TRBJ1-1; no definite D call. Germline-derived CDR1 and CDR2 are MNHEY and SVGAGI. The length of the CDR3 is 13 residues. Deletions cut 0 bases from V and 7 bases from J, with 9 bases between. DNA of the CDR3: TGTGCCAGCAGTTACTCGGCGTGGGGTGAAGCTTTCTTT. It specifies CASSYSAWGEAFF.

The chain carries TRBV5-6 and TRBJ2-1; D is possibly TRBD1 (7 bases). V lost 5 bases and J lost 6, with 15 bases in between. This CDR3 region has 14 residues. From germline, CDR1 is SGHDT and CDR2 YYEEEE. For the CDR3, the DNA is TGTGCCAGCAGTCTGAGGGGGCGGGGCAATGAGCAGTTCTTC. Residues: CASSLRGRGNEQFF.

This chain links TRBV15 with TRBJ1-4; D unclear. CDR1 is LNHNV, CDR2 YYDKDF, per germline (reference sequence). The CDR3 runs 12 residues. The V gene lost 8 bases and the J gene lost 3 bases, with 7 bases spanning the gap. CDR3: CATRPPNEKLFF. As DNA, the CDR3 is TGTGCCACCCGGCCTCCTAATGAAAAACTGTTTTTT. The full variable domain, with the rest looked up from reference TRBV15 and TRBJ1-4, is DAMVIQNPRYQVTQFGKPVTLSCSQTLNHNVMYWYQQKSSQAPKLLFHYYDKDFNNEADTPDNFQSRRPNTSFCFLDIRSPGLGDTAMYLCATRPPNEKLFFGSGTQLSVL.

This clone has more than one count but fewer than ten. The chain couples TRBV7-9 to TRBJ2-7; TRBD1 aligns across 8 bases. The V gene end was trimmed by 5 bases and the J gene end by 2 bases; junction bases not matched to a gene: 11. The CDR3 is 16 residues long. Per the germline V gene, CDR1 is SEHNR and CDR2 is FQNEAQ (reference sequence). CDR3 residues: CASSHTRTGHTYEQYF. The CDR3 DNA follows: TGTGCCAGCAGCCATACGCGGACAGGGCATACCTACGAGCAGTACTTC.

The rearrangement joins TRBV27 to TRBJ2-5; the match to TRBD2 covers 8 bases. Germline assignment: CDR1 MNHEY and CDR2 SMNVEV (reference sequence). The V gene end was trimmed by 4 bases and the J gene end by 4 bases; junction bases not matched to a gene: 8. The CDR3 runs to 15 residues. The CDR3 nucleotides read TGTGCCAGCAGTTCGAGCCCAGCGGGGGCAGAGACCCAGTACTTC. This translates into CASSSSPAGAETQYF.

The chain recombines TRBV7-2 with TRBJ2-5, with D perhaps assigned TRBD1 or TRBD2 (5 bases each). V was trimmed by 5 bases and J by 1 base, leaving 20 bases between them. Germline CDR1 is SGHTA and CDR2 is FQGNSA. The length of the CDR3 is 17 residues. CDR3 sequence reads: CASSPRPPGTIQETQYF. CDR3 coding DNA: TGTGCCAGCAGCCCCCGCCCGCCTGGGACCATCCAAGAGACCCAGTACTTC.

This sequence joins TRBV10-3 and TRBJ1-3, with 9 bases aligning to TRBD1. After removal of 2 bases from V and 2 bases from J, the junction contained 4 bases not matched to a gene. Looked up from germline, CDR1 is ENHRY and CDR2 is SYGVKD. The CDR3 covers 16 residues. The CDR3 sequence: CAISENTGGAGNTIYF. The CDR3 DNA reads TGTGCCATCAGTGAGAATACAGGGGGCGCTGGAAACACCATATATTTT.